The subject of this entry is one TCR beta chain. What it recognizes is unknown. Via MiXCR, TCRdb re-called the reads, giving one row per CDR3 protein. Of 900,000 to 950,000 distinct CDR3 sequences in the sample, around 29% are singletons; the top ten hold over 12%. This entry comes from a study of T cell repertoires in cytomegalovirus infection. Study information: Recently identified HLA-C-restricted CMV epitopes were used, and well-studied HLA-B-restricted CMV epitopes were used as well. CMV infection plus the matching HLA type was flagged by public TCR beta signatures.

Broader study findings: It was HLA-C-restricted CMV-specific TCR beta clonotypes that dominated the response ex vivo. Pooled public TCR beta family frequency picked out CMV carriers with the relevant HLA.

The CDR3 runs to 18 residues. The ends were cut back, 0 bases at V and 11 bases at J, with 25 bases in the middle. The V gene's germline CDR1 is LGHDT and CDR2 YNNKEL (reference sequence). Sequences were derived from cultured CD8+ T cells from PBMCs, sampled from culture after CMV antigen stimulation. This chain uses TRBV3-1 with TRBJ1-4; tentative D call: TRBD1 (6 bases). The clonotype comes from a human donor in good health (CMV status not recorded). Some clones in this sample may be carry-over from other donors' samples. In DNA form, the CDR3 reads TGTGCCAGCAGCCAAGAAGACTTCCATGGGGGGGCGCAAGGCAAACTGTTTTTT. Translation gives CASSQEDFHGGAQGKLFF.